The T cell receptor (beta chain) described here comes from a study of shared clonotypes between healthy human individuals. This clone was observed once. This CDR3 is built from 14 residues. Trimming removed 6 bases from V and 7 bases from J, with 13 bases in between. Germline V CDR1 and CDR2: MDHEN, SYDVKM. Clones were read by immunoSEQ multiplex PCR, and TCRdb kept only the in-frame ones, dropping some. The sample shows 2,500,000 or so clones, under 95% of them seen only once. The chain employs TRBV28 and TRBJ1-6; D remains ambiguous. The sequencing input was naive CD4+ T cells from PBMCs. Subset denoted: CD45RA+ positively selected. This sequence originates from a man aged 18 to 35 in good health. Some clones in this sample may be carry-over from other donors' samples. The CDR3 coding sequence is TGTGCCAGCAGCCTATCGGACGGGAATTCACCCCTCCACTTT. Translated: CASSLSDGNSPLHF.